This T cell receptor beta chain was obtained from a study of control samples from healthy donors and cancer patients. Libraries were prepared by immunoSEQ multiplex PCR; TCRdb keeps only in-frame clonotypes and omits some of them. Found here are 50,000 to 70,000 clones, over 75% of them singletons; the top ten hold 3.8%. The CDR3 has 15 amino acids. CDR1 MGHRA and CDR2 YSYEKL come from the germline V gene. Trimming took 2 bases from V and 2 from J, leaving 12 bases between them. V usage is TRBV4-1 and J usage is TRBJ2-5; TRBD2 is a possible D gene (5 bases). The sequence was collected from a man in his forties or fifties in good health. Sequences were obtained from blood. The CDR3 sequence: CASSQNKEVQETQYF. CDR3 sequence (DNA): TGCGCCAGCAGCCAAAACAAGGAGGTTCAAGAGACCCAGTACTTC.